Below, 19 T cell receptor beta chains from the same sample are listed, as sequenced in a study of control samples from healthy donors and cancer patients. Profiling relied on immunoSEQ multiplex PCR, and the TCRdb table lists in-frame clones only, not all of them. The table lists 150,000 to 200,000 clones, almost 90% of them singletons, with about 1.4% in the top ten. The sequencing sample was made of blood. The origin of the receptors is a woman aged 45 to 65 in good health.

The genes are TRBV5-6 and TRBJ2-4, with TRBD2 identical over 7 bases. V shed 7 bases, J shed 7 bases, and the junction held 8 bases outside the gene matches. Germline assignment: CDR1 SGHDT and CDR2 YYEEEE. This CDR3 is 13 amino acids long. The CDR3 sequence is CASREASGNIQYF. CDR3 sequence (DNA): TGTGCCAGCCGGGAGGCCTCTGGCAACATTCAGTACTTC.

This rearrangement joins TRBV2 to TRBJ2-5; tentative D call: TRBD2 (6 bases). The V and J ends lost 2 bases and 5 bases respectively, with 18 bases between them. Germline CDR1 and CDR2: SNHLY and FYNNEI. The CDR3 spans 16 residues. The DNA for the CDR3 is TGTGCCAGCAGTGAACAGGGACTCGGAGGTGCGGAGACCCAGTACTTC. It encodes CASSEQGLGGAETQYF.

As regards this clone: Distinct nucleotide sequences in the sample also encode this CDR3. The chain employs TRBV7-8 and TRBJ1-1; D is unresolved. The germline V gene has CDR1 SGHVS and CDR2 FQNEAQ. This CDR3 has 14 residues. V lost 1 base and J lost 1, with 7 bases in between. CDR3 sequence (DNA): TGTGCCAGCAGCTTAGGTACAGCGAACACTGAAGCTTTCTTT. Its protein product is CASSLGTANTEAFF.

This chain connects TRBV28 to TRBJ2-3; D is ambiguous. CDR1 MDHEN and CDR2 SYDVKM come from the germline V gene. The CDR3 runs to 16 residues. Deletions cut 5 bases from V and 2 bases from J, with 17 bases between. The CDR3 sequence is CASSQTRSPITDTQYF. For the CDR3, the DNA is TGTGCCAGCAGTCAGACGCGGTCCCCTATCACAGATACGCAGTATTTT.

A single count supports this clone. The V call is TRBV6-6, the J call TRBJ2-7; 11 bases line up with TRBD1. J gave up 5 bases and V 5 bases, and 5 bases lay outside the gene matches. The CDR3 has 14 residues. CDR1 is MNHNY, CDR2 SVGAGI, per germline (reference sequence). The CDR3 DNA reads as TGTGCCAGCAGTCAGGGACAGGGGGGCAACGAGCAGTACTTC. As protein: CASSQGQGGNEQYF.

The rearrangement joins TRBV7-9 to TRBJ2-7; unclear D gene. The V and J ends lost 1 base and 5 bases respectively, with 9 bases between them. CDR1 is SEHNR and CDR2 is FQNEAQ in the germline V gene (reference sequence). This CDR3 comprises 13 residues. DNA for the CDR3: TGTGCCAGCAGCTTAGGGACCGCCAACGAGCAGTACTTC. Translating it yields CASSLGTANEQYF.

The chain combines TRBV20-1 with TRBJ2-1, with 8 bases fitting TRBD1. The V segment lost 3 bases and the J segment 8 bases; nucleotides outside the gene matches: 9. CDR3 length: 14 amino acids. In germline, CDR1 is DFQATT, CDR2 SNEGSKA (reference sequence). The CDR3 protein is CSASRTGWGDEQFF. For the CDR3, the DNA is TGCAGTGCTAGTCGGACAGGGTGGGGCGATGAGCAGTTCTTC.

The CDR3 DNA is TGTGCCACCAGTGACCAGGGGGGGGAGACCCAGTACTTC. Translation: CATSDQGGETQYF. The chain combines TRBV24-1 with TRBJ2-5; D could derive from TRBD1 or TRBD2 (7 bases each). The germline V and J ends were trimmed by 4 bases and 5 bases, with 10 bases remaining between them. The CDR3 covers 13 residues. Germline V gives CDR1 KGHDR, CDR2 SFDVKD.

The chain combines TRBV9 with TRBJ2-7, with 12 bases lining up with TRBD2. Trimming at V came to 3 bases and at J to 4 bases, leaving 8 bases not matched to a gene. The CDR3 sequence is 16 residues long. Germline assignment: CDR1 SGDLS and CDR2 YYNGEE. The CDR3 nucleotides read TGTGCCAGCAGCGGGGTAACCGGGACTAGCGGGTACGAGCAGTACTTC. Translating it yields CASSGVTGTSGYEQYF.

In regard to this clone: Other DNA sequences within the sample encode an identical CDR3. V usage is TRBV5-6 and J usage is TRBJ2-7, with D uncertain. Germline V gene data show CDR1 as SGHDT and CDR2 as YYEEEE. V lost 0 bases and J lost 2, with 6 bases in between. CDR3 length: 13 amino acids. CDR3 sequence reads: CASSLAVTYEQYF. DNA for the CDR3: TGTGCCAGCAGCTTGGCAGTCACCTACGAGCAGTACTTC.

V is TRBV4-1 and J is TRBJ2-5, with a possible D match to TRBD2 (6 bases). The V end lost 4 bases, the J end lost 0 bases, and 12 bases lay between the germline ends. This CDR3 has 15 residues. The germline V gene encodes CDR1 MGHRA and CDR2 YSYEKL. CDR3 DNA sequence: TGCGCCAGCAGCCCCCGGGGGAGTAACCAAGAGACCCAGTACTTC. Protein product: CASSPRGSNQETQYF.

The genes are TRBV4-3 and TRBJ2-1; tentatively, D is TRBD2 (6 bases). Trimming shortened V by 5 bases and J by 6 bases, and 23 bases separated the two germline ends. The CDR3 runs 17 residues. CDR1 LGHNA and CDR2 YSLEER come from the germline V gene. The CDR3 bases are TGCGCCAGCAGCTCGATGGGAGGACCACGTGTGGGCAATGAGCAGTTCTTC. It codes for CASSSMGGPRVGNEQFF.

The CDR3 protein is CASSVGQGVGNTIYF. In nucleotides, the CDR3 is TGTGCCAGCAGCGTGGGACAGGGTGTCGGAAACACCATATATTTT. The genes are TRBV9 and TRBJ1-3, with TRBD1 matching 9 bases. CDR1 and CDR2 from the germline V gene are SGDLS and YYNGEE. V lost 2 bases to trimming and J lost 4 bases; unmatched junction nucleotides: 4. CDR3 length: 15 residues.

The J gene is TRBJ1-4, the V gene TRBV5-4; no definite D call. The CDR3 covers 15 residues. In germline, CDR1 is SGHNT, CDR2 YYREEE (reference sequence). The V end lost 0 bases, the J end lost 4 bases, and 10 bases lay between the germline ends. The chain's CDR3 is CASSLGGQLNEKLFF. In DNA form, the CDR3 reads TGTGCCAGCAGCTTGGGTGGGCAGCTTAATGAAAAACTGTTTTTT. Full variable domain (outside the CDR3, taken from reference TRBV5-4 and TRBJ1-4): ETGVTQSPTHLIKTRGQQVTLRCSSQSGHNTVSWYQQALGQGPQFIFQYYREEENGRGNFPPRFSGLQFPNYSSELNVNALELDDSALYLCASSLGGQLNEKLFFGSGTQLSVL.

The rearrangement links TRBV5-1 to TRBJ2-1, with a tentative D call TRBD2 (6 bases). The V and J ends lost 7 bases and 4 bases respectively, with 12 bases between them. The CDR3 has 13 amino acids. Germline loops: CDR1 SGHRS, CDR2 YFSETQ. CDR3 bases: TGCGCCAGCGCCATGAGCGGGTACAATGAGCAGTTCTTC. Its protein is CASAMSGYNEQFF.

This rearrangement joins TRBV7-2 to TRBJ2-1; D perhaps matches TRBD1 (6 bases). Germline V CDR1 and CDR2: SGHTA, FQGNSA. V lost 5 bases, J lost 0 bases, and 14 bases lay in between. The CDR3 length is 16 residues. The CDR3 nucleotides read TGTGCCAGCAGCCCACCAGGGGCACTCTCCTACAATGAGCAGTTCTTC. It translates to CASSPPGALSYNEQFF.

This clone was seen just once. The J gene is TRBJ2-7, the V gene TRBV7-9; no reliable D call. V was pared by 0 bases and J by 7 bases, with 7 bases between. The CDR3 runs to 12 residues. CDR1 is SEHNR, CDR2 FQNEAQ, per germline (reference sequence). CDR3 loop: CASSLAHYEQYF. The CDR3 DNA follows: TGTGCCAGCAGCTTAGCGCACTATGAGCAGTACTTC. The whole variable domain, remainder taken from reference TRBV7-9 and TRBJ2-7, is DTGVSQNPRHKITKRGQNVTFRCDPISEHNRLYWYRQTLGQGPEFLTYFQNEAQLEKSRLLSDRFSAERPKGSFSTLEIQRTEQGDSAMYLCASSLAHYEQYFGPGTRLTVT.

The gene calls are TRBV25-1 and TRBJ1-2; D possibly corresponds to TRBD1 (6 bases). This CDR3 spans 14 amino acids. Per germline, CDR1 MGHDK and CDR2 SYGVNS. V lost 6 bases, J lost 5 bases, and 16 bases lay in between. This chain's CDR3 is CASSNLTGVYGYTF. CDR3 DNA: TGTGCCAGCAGCAACTTGACAGGAGTGTATGGCTACACCTTC.

V usage is TRBV15 and J usage is TRBJ1-2; D ambiguous. Looked up from germline, CDR1 is LNHNV and CDR2 is YYDKDF (reference sequence). V lost 4 bases, J lost 6 bases, and 12 bases lay in between. The CDR3 is 13 amino acids. DNA for the CDR3: TGTGCCACCAGCAAAACGGGAATCGATGGCTACACCTTC. Amino acids: CATSKTGIDGYTF.